The present entry profiles one T cell receptor (beta chain) with its context. Its specificity is unknown. Clones were sequenced by immunoSEQ multiplex PCR, and TCRdb holds only the in-frame ones, with some missing. In the table there are 75,000 to 90,000 clones, roughly 89% of which are singletons. This CDR3 is 15 amino acids long. Between the trimmed V and J ends, which lost 1 base and 2 bases, there was a span of 12 bases. CDR1 is SEHNR and CDR2 is FQNEAQ in the germline V gene (reference sequence). These data originate in a study of OX40 agonist ivuxolimab in advanced cancers. Study results and caveats: CD4+ T cells averaged fewer expanded clones than CD8+ T cells. Clonal expansion among partial responders at 0.1-3.0 mg/kg ranked near the lowest.

The chain couples TRBV7-9 to TRBJ2-7; D gene ambiguous. The origin of this receptor is an adult with an advanced solid tumor such as melanoma, head and neck, liver or kidney cancer. Material: CD4+ or CD8+ T cells sorted from blood, obtained in a trial of the OX40 agonist ivuxolimab. The chain's CDR3 is CASSLGRSETYEQYF. CDR3 nucleotide sequence: TGTGCCAGCAGCTTAGGCCGGAGTGAAACCTACGAGCAGTACTTC. The entire variable domain, with the rest obtained from reference TRBV7-9 and TRBJ2-7, is as follows: DTGVSQNPRHKITKRGQNVTFRCDPISEHNRLYWYRQTLGQGPEFLTYFQNEAQLEKSRLLSDRFSAERPKGSFSTLEIQRTEQGDSAMYLCASSLGRSETYEQYFGPGTRLTVT.